A selection of T cell receptor beta chains follows, all from one sample in a study of shared clonotypes between healthy human individuals. TCRdb's table, derived via immunoSEQ multiplex PCR, lists solely in-frame clones and lacks some. The data contain more than 900,000 clones, approximately 80% of them singletons. The sample taken for sequencing was memory CD4+ T cells from PBMCs. These receptors came from a man younger than 35 in good health. Some clones in this sample may be carry-over from other donors' samples. Both conserved end residues are trimmed from each CDR3. Fields, in order: V gene, J gene, CDR3 protein.

TRBV12-5,TRBJ2-6,ASGDDRRLSGANVLT
TRBV19,TRBJ1-2,ASSIGDRGGRGYT
TRBV27,TRBJ2-7,ASSFLLAANYEQY
TRBV6-6,TRBJ1-5,ASSYQDRVQPQH
TRBV2,TRBJ2-7,ASRELVYEQY
TRBV5-6,TRBJ1-2,ASSWGGTGRDYGYT
TRBV5-4,TRBJ1-4,ASSTGADRAEKLF
TRBV19,TRBJ2-2,ASSTGTGNTGELF
TRBV9,TRBJ2-5,ASSVVAGEETQY
TRBV27,TRBJ2-1,ASSTSGRAVVNEQF
TRBV2,TRBJ2-3,ASRRGPVTDTQY
TRBV2,TRBJ2-1,ASKKVAGNEQF
TRBV5-1,TRBJ2-1,ASSLTVFPYNEQF
TRBV28,TRBJ2-3,ASSSRPTDTQY
TRBV27,TRBJ1-3,ASSFRYPTSGNTIY
TRBV6-1,TRBJ2-7,ASGEGTYEQY
TRBV7-3,TRBJ2-1,ASSPAGAYNEQF
TRBV4-3,TRBJ1-4,ASSQQGVGEKLF
TRBV28,TRBJ2-1,ASLGSGSSYNEQF
TRBV6-1,TRBJ1-5,ASGWSNQPQH
TRBV6-5,TRBJ2-2,ASSQITGGGGELF
TRBV11-1,TRBJ2-1,ASSPRMSGNNEQF
TRBV4-1,TRBJ2-6,ASSQHGGQWVANVLT
TRBV12-5,TRBJ2-3,ASGSIAGGGGDTQY
TRBV21-1,TRBJ2-1,ASSKEGQSNEQF
TRBV25-1,TRBJ1-1,ASRRTVNTEAF
TRBV20-1,TRBJ2-7,KTSGRDEQY
TRBV30,TRBJ1-2,AWRPLGTGFFYGYT
TRBV4-2,TRBJ1-2,ASSQVEQAYGYT
TRBV10-2,TRBJ1-1,ASKRLMNTEAF
TRBV5-1,-,ASSSLSGNEQY
TRBV7-2,TRBJ1-3,ASSKGPTGPGNTIY
TRBV28,TRBJ1-2,ASSSHNSLPSYGYT
TRBV5-4,TRBJ1-3,ASSSDSSGNTIY
TRBV7-2,TRBJ2-1,ASSLAPVSYNEQF
TRBV7-2,TRBJ1-1,ASSLSFGGADPNTEAF